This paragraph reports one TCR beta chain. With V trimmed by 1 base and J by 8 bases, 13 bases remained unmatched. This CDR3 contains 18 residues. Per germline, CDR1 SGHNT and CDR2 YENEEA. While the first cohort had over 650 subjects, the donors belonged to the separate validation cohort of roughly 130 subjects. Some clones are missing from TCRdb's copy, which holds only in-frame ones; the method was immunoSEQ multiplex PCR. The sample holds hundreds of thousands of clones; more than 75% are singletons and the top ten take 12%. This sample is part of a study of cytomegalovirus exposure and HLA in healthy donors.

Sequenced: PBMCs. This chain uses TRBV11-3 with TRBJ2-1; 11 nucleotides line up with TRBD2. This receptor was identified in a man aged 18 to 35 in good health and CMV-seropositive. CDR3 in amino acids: CASSLVPLASGRSHEQFF. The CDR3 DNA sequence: TGTGCCAGCAGCTTAGTTCCTCTGGCTAGCGGGAGGTCACATGAGCAGTTCTTC. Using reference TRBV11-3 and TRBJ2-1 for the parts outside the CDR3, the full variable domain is EAGVVQSPRYKIIEKKQPVAFWCNPISGHNTLYWYLQNLGQGPELLIRYENEEAVDDSQLPKDRFSAERLKGVDSTLKIQPAELGDSAVYLCASSLVPLASGRSHEQFFGPGTRLTVL.